Sequencing of this T cell receptor beta chain was carried out in a study of human T cells and chemical hapten exposure. Whole-study findings and limits: Patch test score was positively correlated with the counts of PT1 expanded TCRs.

This clonotype was counted many times. The antigen remains unidentified. Time point here: patch test 1, 2 weeks after DPC sensitization. Treatment indicated: therapeutic diphenylcyclopropenone sensitization with weekly scalp DPC. Patches went on only after blood had been drawn each time. TCRdb re-analysed the RACE reads in MiXCR, keeping a single row per CDR3 protein. Among fewer than 500,000 distinct CDR3 sequences listed, nearly 5% were seen once. V was cut by 5 bases and J by 1 base, with 12 bases left in between. This CDR3 comprises 15 residues. Germline assignment: CDR1 LNHNV and CDR2 YYDKDF (reference sequence).

The source was whole blood, collected in connection with sensitization to the hapten diphenylcyclopropenone (DPC). This TCR was sampled from a woman between 45 and 65 years old with alopecia areata. Some clones in this sample may be carry-over from other donors' samples. The chain has TRBV15 and TRBJ1-5; D not certain. The CDR3 region has the DNA TGTGCCACCAGCGGTACAGCACAGAGCAATCAGCCCCAGCATTTT. Translated, it gives CATSGTAQSNQPQHF.